A single sample gave rise to the 18 T cell receptor beta chains below, sequenced in a study of T cell responses to AZD1222 COVID-19 vaccine. Data came from immunoSEQ multiplex PCR; TCRdb stores just in-frame clones and leaves some out. This sample's table reports over 120,000 clones. Sequenced: peripheral blood. These receptor sequences come from an adult in good health.

V and J are TRBV12-3 or TRBV12-4 and TRBJ1-4; no reliable D call. Between the trimmed V and J ends, which lost 4 bases and 7 bases, there was a span of 4 bases. The CDR3 contains 11 residues. CDR3 sequence: CASSYSEKLFF. DNA of the CDR3: TGTGCCAGCAGTTACAGTGAAAAACTGTTTTTT.

The chain couples TRBV6-5 to TRBJ2-1; D remains ambiguous. This CDR3 contains 13 residues. V gave up 6 bases and J gave up 6 bases, with 12 bases separating them. Germline loops: CDR1 MNHEY, CDR2 SVGAGI. CDR3 amino acids: CASRMTYRNEQFF. The DNA of the CDR3 is TGTGCCAGCAGAATGACGTATCGCAATGAGCAGTTCTTC.

The chain couples TRBV18 to TRBJ1-3; no definite D call. Trimming removed 4 bases from V and 0 bases from J, with 13 bases in between. The CDR3 is 16 amino acids. Germline V lookup: CDR1 KGHSH, CDR2 LQKENI. The CDR3 DNA is TGTGCCAGCTCACTTTCAGGCCGCAACTCTGGAAACACCATATATTTT. The encoded protein is CASSLSGRNSGNTIYF.

The V call is TRBV4-2, the J call TRBJ1-2; D gene unclear. The CDR3 totals 14 residues. Germline CDR1 and CDR2: LGHNA and YNFKEQ. V lost 0 bases to trimming and J lost 4 bases, with 9 bases between them. Here the CDR3 DNA reads TGTGCCAGCAGCCAAGACATGGTTGCCTATGGCTACACCTTC. This codes for CASSQDMVAYGYTF.

This chain uses TRBV30 with TRBJ1-5; D gene ambiguous. The germline gives CDR1 GTSNPN, CDR2 SVGIG (reference sequence). The CDR3 runs to 15 residues. V was pared by 1 base and J by 0 bases, with 10 bases between. The CDR3 nucleotides are TGTGCCTGGAGTGGGTCGGGTATTAGCAATCAGCCCCAGCATTTT. Residues: CAWSGSGISNQPQHF. Full variable domain (remainder filled in from reference TRBV30 and TRBJ1-5): SQTIHQWPATLVQPVGSPLSLECTVEGTSNPNLYWYRQAAGRGLQLLFYSVGIGQISSEVPQNLSASRPQDRQFILSSKKLLLSDSGFYLCAWSGSGISNQPQHFGDGTRLSIL.

The V and J genes are TRBV10-3 and TRBJ1-5; 7 bases are a match to TRBD1. The V and J ends lost 2 bases and 0 bases, in that order; junction bases with no gene match: 10. There are 18 residues in the CDR3. In germline, CDR1 is ENHRY, CDR2 SYGVKD. For the CDR3, the DNA is TGTGCCATCAGTGAGCACCGGGACAGCATTTATAGCAATCAGCCCCAGCATTTT. The encoded protein is CAISEHRDSIYSNQPQHF.

The CDR3 reads CASSLDGTGDVAFF. CDR3 sequence (DNA): TGTGCCAGCAGCTTAGACGGGACAGGGGATGTGGCTTTCTTT. The chain is built from TRBV11-2 and TRBJ1-1, with 10 bases lining up with TRBD1. This CDR3 comprises 14 residues. The germline CDR1 and CDR2 sequences are SGHAT and FQNNGV. The V segment lost 0 bases and the J segment 11 bases; nucleotides outside the gene matches: 6.

DNA of the CDR3: TGTGCCAGCAGCTTGGCGGGCAGTAATTCACCCCTCCACTTT. It codes for CASSLAGSNSPLHF. The J gene is TRBJ1-6, the V gene TRBV5-5, with D hard to call. Per the germline V gene, CDR1 is SGHKS and CDR2 is YYEKEE (reference sequence). V was trimmed by 0 bases and J by 6 bases, leaving 7 bases between them. The CDR3 is made up of 14 amino acids.

The chain uses TRBV2 and TRBJ2-7, with D perhaps TRBD1 (5 bases). Germline-derived CDR1 and CDR2 are SNHLY and FYNNEI. The CDR3 sequence is 13 residues long. V was pared by 9 bases and J by 1 base, with 13 bases between. CDR3 in amino acids: CASQDQGSYEQYF. CDR3 bases: TGTGCCAGTCAAGATCAGGGATCCTACGAGCAGTACTTC.

This chain uses TRBV6-1 with TRBJ2-3; 8 bases map to TRBD2. V was pared by 2 bases and J by 2 bases, with 9 bases of the junction left unmatched. The germline V gene has CDR1 MNHNS and CDR2 SASEGT. The CDR3 has 17 residues. The CDR3: CASSEFWVAGPTDTQYF. The CDR3, as DNA: TGTGCCAGCAGTGAATTTTGGGTAGCGGGGCCCACAGATACGCAGTATTTT.

V is TRBV27 and J is TRBJ1-5, with a tentative D call TRBD1 (5 bases). This CDR3 is 17 amino acids long. CDR1 is MNHEY and CDR2 is SMNVEV in the germline V gene (reference sequence). The germline V and J ends were trimmed by 2 bases and 1 base, with 15 bases remaining between them. The CDR3: CASSLPLEGRSNQPQHF. DNA for the CDR3: TGTGCCAGCAGTTTACCCCTGGAGGGACGGAGCAATCAGCCCCAGCATTTT.

The genes are TRBV9 and TRBJ2-2; D remains unclear. V lost 0 bases and J lost 1, with 4 bases in between. This CDR3 has 14 amino acids. Germline V gene sequence: CDR1 SGDLS, CDR2 YYNGEE. The CDR3 protein is CASSVGVNTGELFF. The DNA of the CDR3 is TGTGCCAGCAGCGTAGGGGTGAACACCGGGGAGCTGTTTTTT.

The gene calls are TRBV5-1 and TRBJ1-4; D unresolved. Germline-derived CDR1 and CDR2 are SGHRS and YFSETQ. With 6 bases removed from V and 5 bases from J, the gap between germline ends came to 17 bases. The CDR3 extends over 15 amino acids. In DNA form, the CDR3 reads TGCGCCAGCACCTCCGGGGAGAGACGGAATGAAAAACTGTTTTTT. Encoded protein: CASTSGERRNEKLFF.

The rearrangement joins TRBV19 to TRBJ1-1, with 9 bases lining up with TRBD1. CDR1 and CDR2 (germline): LNHDA, SQIVND (reference sequence). J was trimmed by 3 bases and V by 4 bases; bases with no gene match: 6. This CDR3 has 15 amino acids. The CDR3 protein is CASSTSGTGYTEAFF. The CDR3 nucleotides are TGTGCCAGTAGTACCTCCGGGACAGGGTACACTGAAGCTTTCTTT.

This rearrangement joins TRBV19 to TRBJ1-2; no clear D gene. Trimming shortened V by 3 bases and J by 4 bases, and 12 bases separated the two germline ends. Per the germline V gene, CDR1 is LNHDA and CDR2 is SQIVND (reference sequence). The CDR3 runs 14 residues. CDR3 DNA: TGTGCCAGTAGTATTTCGGCCTGGGCCTATGGCTACACCTTC. Its protein is CASSISAWAYGYTF.

This chain connects TRBV12-3 or TRBV12-4 to TRBJ1-2; no clear D. V was cut by 6 bases and J by 8 bases, with 16 bases left in between. The CDR3 is made up of 13 amino acids. The CDR3, as DNA: TGTGCCAGCAGCTTGACCTACGTGTCGGGCTACACCTTC. As protein: CASSLTYVSGYTF.

About this clone itself: The sample carries other DNA sequences with the same CDR3. The chain recombines TRBV18 with TRBJ2-7, with 7 bases identical to TRBD1. The trim removed 2 bases at V and 4 bases at J, leaving 5 bases unmatched. The germline V gene has CDR1 KGHSH and CDR2 LQKENI. This CDR3 has 14 residues. CDR3 region: CASSPSRGNYEQYF. In DNA, the CDR3 is TGTGCCAGCTCACCATCCAGGGGGAATTACGAGCAGTACTTC.

V usage is TRBV4-3 and J usage is TRBJ2-3; D may correspond to TRBD1 or TRBD2 (5 bases each). V lost 0 bases and J lost 7, with 20 bases in between. The CDR3 runs to 17 residues. Germline CDR1 LGHNA, CDR2 YSLEER. The CDR3 coding sequence is TGCGCCAGCAGCCAAGAAGTAGGCGTGGGGGTCACGAATACGCAGTATTTT. Translating gives CASSQEVGVGVTNTQYF.